Following are 23 T cell receptor beta chains from one sample sequenced in a study of T cells in Graves' hyperthyroidism and ophthalmopathy (dated by TCRdb to the late 2010s). The library was obtained by multiplex PCR. Instrument on record: Illumina HiSeq 2000. The TCR beta CDR3 regions were amplified from the RNA transcripts. The TCR CDR3 was subjected to a first round of RT-PCR using the HTBI primer set and the Qiagen OneStep RT-PCR kit. The raw public data were reprocessed by TCRdb itself: fastp quality trimming at Q25, MiXCR clonotype calling, in-frame beta chains only. Each CDR3 protein appears once, grouped with its most common genes and DNA. Recorded for this sample are 350,000 or so distinct CDR3 sequences; about a sixth of them occurred a single time. The top ten clonotypes cover 15% of the sample. The material sequenced was blood. Receptor source: a woman between 35 and 50 years old with Graves' ophthalmopathy.

This clonotype has at least ten counts. This chain links TRBV4-2 with TRBJ2-7; TRBD1 matches 7 bases. V was clipped by 4 bases and J by 5 bases; unmatched bases: 14. CDR3 length equals 16 residues. Germline CDR1 reads LGHNA; CDR2 reads YNFKEQ. As DNA, the CDR3 is TGTGCCAGCAGCCCGGCGAGGGTGACAGGGTTCCACGAGCAGTACTTC. Translated: CASSPARVTGFHEQYF.

This clonotype showed up many times. The J gene is TRBJ2-7, the V gene TRBV2, with TRBD1 as a possible D gene (6 bases). V gave up 0 bases and J gave up 4 bases, with 19 bases separating them. The CDR3 has 17 amino acids. Germline CDR1 SNHLY, CDR2 FYNNEI. The chain's CDR3 is CASSEAGLQGLGYEQYF. As DNA, the CDR3 is TGTGCCAGCAGTGAAGCGGGCCTACAGGGATTGGGTTACGAGCAGTACTTC.

This clonotype was seen at least ten times. The J gene is TRBJ2-2, the V gene TRBV6-1; no clear D. The CDR3 spans 14 residues. Trimming stripped 3 bases from V and 4 bases from J, with 9 bases between. CDR1 is MNHNS, CDR2 SASEGT, per germline. The CDR3 region has the DNA TGTGCCAGCAGTGAGGGCACAAGCACCGGGGAGCTGTTTTTT. Translated: CASSEGTSTGELFF.

Many counts were recorded for this clonotype. This chain uses TRBV5-6 with TRBJ2-2; TRBD1 or TRBD2 may be the D gene (5 bases each). This CDR3 contains 17 residues. The V end was cut by 0 bases, the J end by 5 bases, with 17 bases between. CDR1 and CDR2 (germline): SGHDT, YYEEEE. The chain's CDR3 is CASSLAGAGMKTGELFF. CDR3 nucleotide sequence: TGTGCCAGCAGCTTGGCCGGGGCAGGGATGAAGACCGGGGAGCTGTTTTTT.

This clonotype was recorded many times. V and J are TRBV20-1 and TRBJ2-7, with 7 bases that match TRBD2. Germline CDR1 DFQATT, CDR2 SNEGSKA (reference sequence). Germline trimming cut 1 base from V and 5 bases from J; bases unmatched to any gene: 5. This CDR3 spans 13 amino acids. CDR3 amino acids: CSARAAGVHEQYF. CDR3 DNA sequence: TGCAGTGCTAGAGCGGCGGGAGTCCACGAGCAGTACTTC.

This clonotype was found many times. The J gene is TRBJ1-5, the V gene TRBV12-3 or TRBV12-4, with D possibly TRBD1 on 5 matching bases. V lost 3 bases and J 3 bases, leaving 9 bases between the germline ends. The CDR3 is 14 amino acids. The CDR3 protein is CASSFGDHNQPQHF. The CDR3 DNA follows: TGTGCCAGCAGTTTCGGGGACCACAATCAGCCCCAGCATTTT.

This clonotype was seen repeatedly, ten times or more. CDR3 coding DNA: TGTGCCAGCATACGGACAGGATATAGCAATCAGCCCCAGCATTTT. It specifies CASIRTGYSNQPQHF. V gene TRBV6-5 combines with J gene TRBJ1-5, with 7 positions matching TRBD1. Germline CDR1 MNHEY, CDR2 SVGAGI. The trim removed 7 bases at V and 0 bases at J, leaving 6 bases unmatched. The CDR3 has 15 residues.

A few counts support this clonotype. V is TRBV3-1 and J is TRBJ2-7; 13 positions agree with TRBD2. The trim removed 4 bases at V and 4 bases at J, leaving 4 bases unmatched. The CDR3 is 15 residues long. Germline CDR1 and CDR2: LGHDT and YNNKEL (reference sequence). The CDR3: CASSPGTSGKYEQYF. The CDR3 nucleotides read TGTGCCAGCAGCCCCGGGACTAGCGGGAAGTACGAGCAGTACTTC.

V is TRBV12-3 or TRBV12-4 and J is TRBJ1-5, with D tentatively TRBD1 (6 bases). V lost 5 bases and J lost 3, with 11 bases in between. The CDR3 has 14 residues. The CDR3 sequence: CASSPQGLNQPQHF. The DNA for the CDR3 is TGTGCCAGCAGTCCGCAGGGGCTCAATCAGCCCCAGCATTTT.

This clonotype has just one count. V is TRBV19 and J is TRBJ1-2; no reliable D call. The CDR3 runs to 14 residues. Germline V gene data show CDR1 as LNHDA and CDR2 as SQIVND (reference sequence). V was pared by 7 bases and J by 8 bases, with 20 bases between. The CDR3 protein is CASTVYSGGRGYTF. DNA for the CDR3: TGTGCCAGTACCGTCTACAGCGGAGGAAGAGGCTACACCTTC. Drawing the rest from reference TRBV19 and TRBJ1-2, the complete variable domain is DGGITQSPKYLFRKEGQNVTLSCEQNLNHDAMYWYRQDPGQGLRLIYYSQIVNDFQKGDIAEGYSVSREKKESFPLTVTSAQKNPTAFYLCASTVYSGGRGYTFGSGTRLTVV.

This chain connects TRBV6-2 or TRBV6-3 to TRBJ2-7; D is uncertain. CDR3 length: 15 residues. Per germline, CDR1 MNHEY and CDR2 SVGEGT. Trimming took off 4 bases at V and 0 bases at J, with 13 bases between the two ends. CDR3: CASSLALAHSYEQYF. Here the CDR3 DNA reads TGTGCCAGCAGTTTAGCACTTGCACACTCCTACGAGCAGTACTTC.

This clonotype was found many times. The rearrangement uses TRBV30 and TRBJ1-3, with a tentative D call TRBD1 (5 bases). Trimming left V 8 bases short and J 7 bases short, with 18 bases between. The CDR3 is 13 amino acids. In germline, CDR1 is GTSNPN, CDR2 SVGIG (reference sequence). CDR3 DNA: TGTGCCCTGGAGTCAGGGTCGAGGAACACCATATATTTT. Translation gives CALESGSRNTIYF.

Ten or more counts support this clonotype. The chain is built from TRBV25-1 and TRBJ1-1; 8 bases are a match to TRBD1. The length of the CDR3 is 15 residues. Looked up from germline, CDR1 is MGHDK and CDR2 is SYGVNS. V lost 7 bases and J lost 5; bases outside the gene matches: 12. CDR3 region: CASNPRGQGWTEAFF. The CDR3 DNA reads TGTGCCAGCAACCCTAGAGGACAGGGATGGACTGAAGCTTTCTTT. Combining the CDR3 with reference TRBV25-1 and TRBJ1-1 gives the whole variable domain EADIYQTPRYLVIGTGKKITLECSQTMGHDKMYWYQQDPGMELHLIHYSYGVNSTEKGDLSSESTVSRIRTEHFPLTLESARPSHTSQYLCASNPRGQGWTEAFFGQGTRLTVV.

This clonotype was observed a few times. A much larger clone is a single base away; this may be a read error. The J gene is TRBJ1-2, the V gene TRBV5-6; D ambiguous. CDR1 and CDR2 from the germline V gene are SGHDT and YYEEEE. V lost 4 bases and J lost 5, with 15 bases in between. This CDR3 comprises 14 residues. CDR3 nucleotide sequence: TGTGCCAGCAGCGCATGGGCAGCGGGATATGGCTACACCTTC. This encodes CASSAWAAGYGYTF.

Only one count was recorded for this clonotype. The rearrangement links TRBV7-2 to TRBJ1-2; tentative D call: TRBD1 (6 bases). CDR3 length equals 15 residues. Trimming removed 5 bases from V and 8 bases from J, with 21 bases in between. CDR1 and CDR2 from the germline V gene are SGHTA and FQGNSA. CDR3 sequence reads: CASSLTGMSLSGYTF. DNA for the CDR3: TGTGCCAGCAGCCTTACAGGGATGAGTTTGAGCGGCTACACCTTC.

This clonotype was seen many times. The V call is TRBV30, the J call TRBJ2-7, with D hard to call. The CDR3 runs to 14 residues. V lost 2 bases and J 3 bases, leaving 14 bases between the germline ends. CDR1 and CDR2 (germline): GTSNPN, SVGIG (reference sequence). CDR3 amino acids: CAWSTGVTLYEQYF. Here the CDR3 DNA reads TGTGCCTGGAGTACCGGTGTGACCCTCTACGAGCAGTACTTC.

Many counts were recorded for this clonotype. The rearrangement joins TRBV9 to TRBJ2-3; possibly TRBD1 for D (6 bases). V lost 5 bases and J 1 base, leaving 17 bases between the germline ends. Germline CDR1 reads SGDLS; CDR2 reads YYNGEE. The CDR3 contains 16 residues. The CDR3 bases are TGTGCCAGCAGTCGAAACTCAGGGGTAGGCACAGATACGCAGTATTTT. Protein product: CASSRNSGVGTDTQYF.

This clonotype showed up many times. The V and J genes are TRBV28 and TRBJ2-6; D ambiguous. Trimming cost V 5 bases and J 0 bases, with 8 bases left between them. The V gene's germline CDR1 is MDHEN and CDR2 SYDVKM. The CDR3 contains 15 residues. The CDR3 DNA follows: TGTGCCAGCAGTCAAGAATCCTCTGGGGCCAACGTCCTGACTTTC. It encodes CASSQESSGANVLTF.

This clonotype was counted at least ten times. This chain uses TRBV11-2 with TRBJ2-7; 10 nucleotides agree with TRBD2. Per the germline V gene, CDR1 is SGHAT and CDR2 is FQNNGV. This CDR3 comprises 13 residues. J was trimmed by 6 bases and V by 3 bases; bases with no gene match: 2. For the CDR3, the DNA is TGTGCCAGCAGCTTTAAGCGGGAGGGCGAGCAGTACTTC. It translates to CASSFKREGEQYF.

In this sample, this clonotype turned up many times. The chain couples TRBV10-3 to TRBJ1-1; perhaps TRBD1 as D (6 bases). In germline, CDR1 is ENHRY, CDR2 SYGVKD. CDR3 size: 13 residues. The V end was cut by 6 bases, the J end by 14 bases, with 22 bases between. CDR3 DNA: TGTGCCATCAGAACAGACAGGTCCCGGGGGCCCTTCTTT. Translating gives CAIRTDRSRGPFF.

This clonotype was observed at least ten times. The V and J genes are TRBV7-9 and TRBJ2-5; 8 positions agree with TRBD2. There are 15 residues in the CDR3. CDR1 is SEHNR and CDR2 is FQNEAQ in the germline V gene (reference sequence). J was trimmed by 3 bases and V by 5 bases; bases with no gene match: 8. CDR3 bases: TGTGCCAGCAGCCTGTCCAGGGGACTAGAAGAGACCCAGTACTTC. Protein product: CASSLSRGLEETQYF.

The rearrangement uses TRBV2 and TRBJ1-2; unclear D gene. The CDR3 sequence is 12 residues long. CDR1 SNHLY and CDR2 FYNNEI come from the germline V gene. With 3 bases removed from V and 6 bases from J, the gap between germline ends came to 8 bases. This CDR3 is CASSEGVDGYTF. CDR3 nucleotide sequence: TGTGCCAGCAGTGAGGGAGTGGATGGCTACACCTTC.

This chain links TRBV28 with TRBJ1-2; the D gene is possibly TRBD1 (6 bases). The CDR3 covers 13 residues. The V and J ends lost 6 bases and 8 bases respectively, with 16 bases between them. In germline, CDR1 is MDHEN, CDR2 SYDVKM. CDR3 region: CASRSPEGEGYTF. In DNA form, the CDR3 reads TGTGCCAGCAGATCTCCAGAGGGGGAGGGCTACACCTTC.